Listed below are T cell receptor beta chains from one sample, sequenced in a study of PD-L1 blockade in urothelial cancer. TCRdb's copy holds only in-frame clones and misses some; the assay was immunoSEQ multiplex PCR. The top ten clones hold under 4% of a sample with 25,000 to 35,000 clones, around 87% of them seen once. The sample was PBMCs, taken around atezolizumab (anti-PD-L1) treatment. The receptors shown here come from a man aged 50 to 59 with urothelial cancer. The CDR3 runs from the conserved cysteine through the conserved F or W. The D gene is left open where the match is weak. Not all rows give a size; the values are once, few, many and, for expanded clones, a class.

d_call j_call v_call cdr3_length clone_size cdr3_aa cdr3_nt
NA TRBJ1-2 TRBV5-4 13 NA CASSLAGSNGYTF TGTGCCAGCAGCTTGGCCGGGTCCAATGGCTACACCTTC
TRBD2 TRBJ2-3 TRBV28 18 NA CASSSPFSLAGDTDTQYF TGTGCCAGCAGTTCCCCCTTCTCACTAGCGGGAGACACAGATACGCAGTATTTT
NA TRBJ2-2 TRBV7-6 15 few CASRNRVWGTGELFF TGTGCCAGCAGAAACAGGGTCTGGGGCACCGGGGAGCTGTTTTTT
TRBD1 TRBJ1-5 TRBV28 12 NA CAVQGVNQPQHF TGTGCAGTACAGGGGGTTAATCAGCCCCAGCATTTT
NA TRBJ2-7 TRBV4-1 14 once CASSLRSGEYEQYF TGCGCCAGCAGCCTTAGGTCAGGGGAATACGAGCAGTACTTC
NA TRBJ1-3 TRBV7-9 15 NA CASSYRVSTGNTIYF TGTGCCAGCAGCTACAGGGTTTCGACTGGAAACACCATATATTTT
NA TRBJ2-1 TRBV4-3 17 NA CASSQSLTSAVDNEQFF TGCGCCAGCAGCCAATCTCTGACTAGTGCGGTGGACAATGAGCAGTTCTTC
NA TRBJ2-1 TRBV5-5 15 NA CASSLVASSYNEQFF TGTGCCAGCAGCTTGGTAGCGTCCTCCTACAATGAGCAGTTCTTC
NA TRBJ2-7 TRBV5-4 13 NA CASSSRQRREQYF TGTGCCAGCAGCTCCCGACAGCGCCGGGAGCAGTACTTC
TRBD2 TRBJ2-2 TRBV11-2 18 NA CASSSRTSGRKNTGELFF TGTGCCAGCAGCTCGAGGACTAGCGGGAGGAAGAACACCGGGGAGCTGTTTTTT
NA TRBJ2-7 TRBV27 13 NA CASSSGSSYEQYF TGTGCCAGCAGTTCCGGTAGCTCCTACGAGCAGTACTTC
NA TRBJ2-2 TRBV27 15 NA CASSPTWTNTGELFF TGTGCCAGCAGTCCTACGTGGACAAACACCGGGGAGCTGTTTTTT
NA TRBJ1-1 TRBV19 13 NA CASSMAGATEAFF TGTGCCAGTAGTATGGCAGGGGCAACTGAAGCTTTCTTT
NA TRBJ1-4 TRBV4-1 16 NA CASSNLGRGTNEKLFF TGCGCCAGCAGCAATCTCGGACGAGGGACTAATGAAAAACTGTTTTTT
TRBD2 TRBJ2-2 TRBV7-2 17 NA CASSLTSGRRVIGELFF TGTGCCAGCAGCTTAACTAGCGGGAGGAGGGTAATCGGGGAGCTGTTTTTT
TRBD1 TRBJ2-5 TRBV5-1 13 NA CASSTTGAETQYF TGCGCCAGCAGCACCACAGGGGCGGAGACCCAGTACTTC
TRBD1 TRBJ2-1 TRBV30 13 NA CAWIGQGLNEQFF TGTGCCTGGATCGGACAGGGCCTCAATGAGCAGTTCTTC
NA TRBJ2-1 TRBV6-5 15 NA CASNKGGAGAFEQFF TGTGCCAGCAATAAAGGGGGGGCGGGGGCGTTTGAGCAGTTCTTC
NA TRBJ2-1 TRBV27 15 NA CASRAPYSSYNEQFF TGTGCCAGCAGGGCCCCCTACAGCTCCTACAATGAGCAGTTCTTC
NA TRBJ2-3 TRBV19 12 NA CASSIAGNTQYF TGTGCCAGTAGTATCGCGGGGAATACGCAGTATTTT
TRBD2 TRBJ2-5 TRBV13 16 NA CASSLEAGGYQETQYF TGTGCCAGCAGCTTAGAAGCGGGGGGGTACCAAGAGACCCAGTACTTC
NA TRBJ2-1 TRBV27 14 NA CASSSRQSYNEQFF TGTGCCAGCAGTTCCCGACAGAGTTACAATGAGCAGTTCTTC
NA TRBJ2-5 TRBV18 13 NA CASSPTSQETQYF TGTGCCAGCTCACCAACTAGCCAAGAGACCCAGTACTTC
NA TRBJ1-4 TRBV7-9 18 NA CASSLFTPLFATNEKLFF TGTGCCAGCAGCTTGTTTACTCCTCTGTTTGCAACTAATGAAAAACTGTTTTTT
NA TRBJ2-2 TRBV12-5 13 NA CASGLLVPGELFF TGTGCTAGTGGTTTGCTAGTACCCGGGGAGCTGTTTTTT
NA TRBJ2-3 TRBV7-9 11 NA CASRPVDTQYF TGTGCCAGCAGGCCGGTGGATACGCAGTATTTT
NA TRBJ2-7 TRBV28 14 NA CASSLPADSYEQYF TGTGCCAGCAGTTTACCCGCGGACTCCTACGAGCAGTACTTC
NA TRBJ2-7 TRBV5-1 13 NA CASSLVGGYEQYF TGCGCCAGCAGCTTGGTCGGGGGCTACGAGCAGTACTTC
TRBD1 TRBJ2-1 TRBV28 18 NA CASSAGLPGQGGYNEQFF TGTGCCAGCAGCGCGGGGTTACCGGGACAGGGAGGCTACAATGAGCAGTTCTTC
NA TRBJ2-3 TRBV7-6 15 NA CASRPPGTSTDTQYF TGTGCCAGCAGACCTCCCGGGACTAGCACAGATACGCAGTATTTT
TRBD1 TRBJ1-1 TRBV5-1 15 NA CASSFRQGSNTEAFF TGCGCCAGCAGCTTCAGACAGGGCTCGAACACTGAAGCTTTCTTT
NA TRBJ2-5 TRBV7-6 15 NA CASSLIMTNQETQYF TGTGCCAGCAGCTTAATAATGACAAACCAAGAGACCCAGTACTTC
TRBD1 TRBJ2-7 TRBV28 15 once CASSPGTGGGYEQYF TGTGCCAGCAGTCCCGGGACAGGGGGCGGGTACGAGCAGTACTTC
NA TRBJ1-4 TRBV29-1 15 NA CSVQHVGASNEKLFF TGCAGCGTTCAGCATGTGGGGGCATCTAATGAAAAACTGTTTTTT
NA TRBJ2-6 TRBV5-1 16 NA CASSRSENSWANVLTF TGCGCCAGCAGTCGGTCCGAGAACAGTTGGGCCAACGTCCTGACTTTC
NA TRBJ2-3 TRBV11-1 15 NA CASSLAHRNSDTQYF TGTGCCAGCAGCTTAGCGCACAGGAACTCAGATACGCAGTATTTT
TRBD1 TRBJ1-5 TRBV2 17 NA CASSERTGVGSNQPQHF TGTGCCAGCAGTGAACGGACAGGGGTCGGTAGCAATCAGCCCCAGCATTTT
NA TRBJ2-3 TRBV4-1 13 NA CASSDRSGTPQYF TGCGCCAGCAGCGATAGAAGCGGGACACCGCAGTATTTT
NA TRBJ1-1 TRBV19 13 NA CASSVNMNTEAFF TGTGCCAGTAGTGTCAACATGAACACTGAAGCTTTCTTT
TRBD1 TRBJ1-3 TRBV6-6 14 NA CASKTTGAGNTIYF TGTGCCAGCAAGACCACAGGGGCCGGAAACACCATATATTTT
NA TRBJ2-1 TRBV19 13 NA CATRLNSYNEQFF TGTGCCACCCGACTGAACTCCTACAATGAGCAGTTCTTC
NA TRBJ2-3 TRBV10-3 12 once CAISESAGIEYF TGTGCCATCAGTGAGTCGGCGGGCATCGAGTATTTT
NA TRBJ1-3 TRBV19 16 NA CASSLTRTFSGNTIYF TGTGCCAGTAGCCTTACTAGGACTTTCTCTGGAAACACCATATATTTT
NA TRBJ2-2 TRBV6-4 14 NA CATRLDIHTGELFF TGTGCCACCCGACTGGACATACACACCGGGGAGCTGTTTTTT
NA TRBJ2-7 TRBV27 13 NA CASSFQGRYEQYF TGTGCCAGCAGTTTCCAGGGTCGGTACGAGCAGTACTTC
NA TRBJ2-2 TRBV30 13 few CAWKAQGPGELFF TGTGCCTGGAAGGCCCAGGGTCCCGGGGAGCTGTTTTTT
TRBD1 TRBJ2-7 TRBV27 16 NA CASSTDRGRTAYEQYF TGTGCCAGCAGTACGGACAGGGGGCGAACAGCCTACGAGCAGTACTTC
NA TRBJ2-7 TRBV9 16 NA CASSANRAPEGYEQYF TGTGCCAGCAGCGCGAACAGGGCCCCTGAGGGTTACGAGCAGTACTTC
NA TRBJ1-5 TRBV5-1 15 NA CASRRGVGSNQPQHF TGCGCCAGCAGGCGGGGGGTCGGAAGCAATCAGCCCCAGCATTTT
TRBD1 TRBJ1-6 TRBV18 15 NA CASSPGTGVNSPLHF TGTGCCAGCTCCCCCGGGACAGGGGTAAATTCACCCCTCCACTTT
NA TRBJ1-5 TRBV19 14 few CASSARDMSQPQHF TGTGCCAGTAGTGCCAGGGATATGAGTCAGCCCCAGCATTTT
TRBD1 TRBJ1-1 TRBV6-5 13 few CASSGQGNTEAFF TGTGCCAGCAGTGGACAGGGAAATACTGAAGCTTTCTTT
NA TRBJ2-3 TRBV14 16 few CASSQVDLVVSDTQYF TGTGCCAGCAGCCAAGTAGACTTAGTAGTCTCAGATACGCAGTATTTT
NA TRBJ1-2 TRBV5-6 15 NA CASSFWGPANYGYTF TGTGCCAGCAGCTTCTGGGGGCCTGCTAACTATGGCTACACCTTC
NA TRBJ2-2 TRBV10-3 16 NA CAITRGSGVGTGELFF TGTGCCATCACCCGAGGGTCAGGGGTCGGCACCGGGGAGCTGTTTTTT
TRBD2 TRBJ2-7 TRBV7-2 15 NA CASSGSGGSSYEQYF TGTGCCAGCAGCGGGAGCGGCGGGAGTTCCTACGAGCAGTACTTC
TRBD1 TRBJ1-5 TRBV2 14 NA CASSPGQGGQPQHF TGTGCCAGCAGTCCCGGACAGGGGGGTCAGCCCCAGCATTTT
TRBD1 TRBJ1-4 TRBV5-1 16 NA CASSTGDREVGEKLFF TGCGCCAGCAGCACCGGGGACAGGGAGGTTGGCGAAAAACTGTTTTTT
TRBD2 TRBJ2-6 TRBV19 17 NA CASVRGGFTSGANVLTF TGTGCCAGTGTACGGGGGGGTTTCACCTCTGGGGCCAACGTCCTGACTTTC